This T cell receptor (beta chain) was sequenced for a study of blood T cell repertoires in COVID-19. Produced via immunoSEQ multiplex PCR; TCRdb's table is partial and in-frame only. The sample lists approximately 14,000 clones, approximately 87% occurring once. The germline CDR1 and CDR2 sequences are SGHRS and YFSETQ. V lost 4 bases and J 10 bases, leaving 18 bases between the germline ends. The CDR3 is 14 amino acids. The TCR was taken from a man aged 40-50 years with active or convalescent COVID-19. Sequencing was done on a sample of peripheral blood. The chain is built from TRBV5-1 and TRBJ2-1, with D perhaps matching TRBD2 (5 bases). The CDR3 reads CASSPPRAGWEQFF. In DNA form, the CDR3 reads TGCGCCAGCAGCCCGCCGAGGGCGGGTTGGGAGCAGTTCTTC.